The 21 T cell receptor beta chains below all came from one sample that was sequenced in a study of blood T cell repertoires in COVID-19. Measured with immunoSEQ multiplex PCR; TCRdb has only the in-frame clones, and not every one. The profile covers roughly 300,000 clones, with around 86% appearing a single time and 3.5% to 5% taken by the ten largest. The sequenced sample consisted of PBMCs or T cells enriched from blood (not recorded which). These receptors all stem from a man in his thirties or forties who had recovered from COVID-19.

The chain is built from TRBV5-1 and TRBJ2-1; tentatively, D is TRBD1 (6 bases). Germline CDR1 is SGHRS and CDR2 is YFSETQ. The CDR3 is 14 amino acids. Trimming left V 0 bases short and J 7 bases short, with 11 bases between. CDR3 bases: TGCGCCAGCAGCTTGGGGGGGCTATGGAATGAGCAGTTCTTC. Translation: CASSLGGLWNEQFF.

CDR3 coding DNA: TGTGCCAGCAGCTTAACTAGCGGGACTACAGATACGCAGTATTTT. It codes for CASSLTSGTTDTQYF. The V gene is TRBV7-2, the J gene TRBJ2-3; 10 bases agree with TRBD2. Germline V gene sequence: CDR1 SGHTA, CDR2 FQGNSA. There are 15 residues in the CDR3. V trimming: 2 bases; J trimming: 3 bases; junction bases outside the gene matches: 2.

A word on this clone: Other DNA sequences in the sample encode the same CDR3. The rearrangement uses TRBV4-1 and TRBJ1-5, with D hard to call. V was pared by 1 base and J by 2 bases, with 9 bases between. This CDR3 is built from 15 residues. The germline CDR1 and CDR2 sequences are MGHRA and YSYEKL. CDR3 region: CASSQGPQGNQPQHF. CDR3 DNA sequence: TGCGCCAGCAGCCAAGGCCCCCAGGGCAATCAGCCCCAGCATTTT.

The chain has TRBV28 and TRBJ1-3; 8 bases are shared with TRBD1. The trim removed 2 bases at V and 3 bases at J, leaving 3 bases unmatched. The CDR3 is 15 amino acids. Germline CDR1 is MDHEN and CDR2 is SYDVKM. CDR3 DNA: TGTGCCAGCAGTTTACAGGGGGCGCGTGGAAACACCATATATTTT. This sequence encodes CASSLQGARGNTIYF. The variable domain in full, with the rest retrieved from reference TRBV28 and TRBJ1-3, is DVKVTQSSRYLVKRTGEKVFLECVQDMDHENMFWYRQDPGLGLRLIYFSYDVKMKEKGDIPEGYSVSREKKERFSLILESASTNQTSMYLCASSLQGARGNTIYFGEGSWLTVV.

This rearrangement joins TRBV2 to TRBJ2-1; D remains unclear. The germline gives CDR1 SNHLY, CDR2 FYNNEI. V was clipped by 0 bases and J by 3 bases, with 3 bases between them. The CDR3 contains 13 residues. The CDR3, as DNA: TGTGCCAGCAGTGAAGCCAACTACAATGAGCAGTTCTTC. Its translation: CASSEANYNEQFF.

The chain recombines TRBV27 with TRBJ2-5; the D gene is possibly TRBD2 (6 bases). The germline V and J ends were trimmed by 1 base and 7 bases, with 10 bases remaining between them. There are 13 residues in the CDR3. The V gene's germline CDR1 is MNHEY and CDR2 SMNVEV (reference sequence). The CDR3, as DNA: TGTGCCAGCAGTTTATTCTCCGGGGGGACCCAGTACTTC. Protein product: CASSLFSGGTQYF.

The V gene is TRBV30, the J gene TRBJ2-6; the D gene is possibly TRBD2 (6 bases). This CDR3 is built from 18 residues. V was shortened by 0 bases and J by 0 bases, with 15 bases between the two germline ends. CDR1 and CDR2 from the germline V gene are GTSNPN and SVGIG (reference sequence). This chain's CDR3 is CAWSVWAGPGSGANVLTF. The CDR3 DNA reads TGTGCCTGGAGTGTATGGGCGGGGCCCGGCTCTGGGGCCAACGTCCTGACTTTC.

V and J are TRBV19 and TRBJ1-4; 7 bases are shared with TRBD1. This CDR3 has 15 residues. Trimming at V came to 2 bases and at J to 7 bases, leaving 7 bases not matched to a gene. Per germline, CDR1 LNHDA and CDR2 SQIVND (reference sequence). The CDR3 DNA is TGTGCCAGTAGTATACAGGGGGGATGGAGTGAAAAACTGTTTTTT. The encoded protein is CASSIQGGWSEKLFF.

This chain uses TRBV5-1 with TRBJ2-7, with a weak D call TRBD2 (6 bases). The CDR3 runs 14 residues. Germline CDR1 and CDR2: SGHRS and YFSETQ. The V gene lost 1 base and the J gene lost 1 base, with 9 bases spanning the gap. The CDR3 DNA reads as TGCGCCAGCAGCTTGACGGCGGGATCCTACGAGCAGTACTTC. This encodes CASSLTAGSYEQYF.

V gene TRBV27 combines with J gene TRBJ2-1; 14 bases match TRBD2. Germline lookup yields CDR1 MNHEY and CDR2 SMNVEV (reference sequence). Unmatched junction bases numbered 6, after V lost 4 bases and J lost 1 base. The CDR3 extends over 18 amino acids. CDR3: CASSYGLAGGLSYNEQFF. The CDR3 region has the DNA TGTGCCAGCAGTTACGGACTAGCGGGGGGCCTTTCCTACAATGAGCAGTTCTTC.

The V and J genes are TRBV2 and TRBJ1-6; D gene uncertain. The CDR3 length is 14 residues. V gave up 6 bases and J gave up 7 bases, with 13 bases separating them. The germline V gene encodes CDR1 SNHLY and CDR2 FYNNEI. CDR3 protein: CASSAFGRNSPLHF. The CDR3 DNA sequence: TGTGCCAGCAGCGCTTTTGGGAGAAATTCACCCCTCCACTTT.

The CDR3: CASSLATGSRFSGNTIYF. The CDR3 DNA follows: TGCGCCAGCAGCTTAGCGACAGGGAGTCGGTTCTCTGGAAACACCATATATTTT. The V call is TRBV5-1, the J call TRBJ1-3; the match to TRBD1 covers 7 bases. CDR3 size: 18 residues. V lost 2 bases and J lost 0; bases outside the gene matches: 11. Germline V gene lookup returns CDR1 SGHRS and CDR2 YFSETQ.

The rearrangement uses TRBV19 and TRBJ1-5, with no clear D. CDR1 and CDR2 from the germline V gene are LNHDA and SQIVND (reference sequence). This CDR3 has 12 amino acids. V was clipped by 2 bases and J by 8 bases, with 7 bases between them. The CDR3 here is CASSIIREPQHF. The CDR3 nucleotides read TGTGCCAGTAGTATAATCCGGGAGCCCCAGCATTTT. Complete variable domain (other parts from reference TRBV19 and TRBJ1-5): DGGITQSPKYLFRKEGQNVTLSCEQNLNHDAMYWYRQDPGQGLRLIYYSQIVNDFQKGDIAEGYSVSREKKESFPLTVTSAQKNPTAFYLCASSIIREPQHFGDGTRLSIL.

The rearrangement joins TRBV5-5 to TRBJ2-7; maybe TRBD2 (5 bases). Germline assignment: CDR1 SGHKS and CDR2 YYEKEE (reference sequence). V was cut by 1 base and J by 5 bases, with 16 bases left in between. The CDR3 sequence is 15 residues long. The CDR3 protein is CASSLRQLATHEQYF. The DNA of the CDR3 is TGTGCCAGCAGCTTGAGGCAGCTAGCTACCCACGAGCAGTACTTC. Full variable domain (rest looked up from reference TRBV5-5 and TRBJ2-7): DAGVTQSPTHLIKTRGQQVTLRCSPISGHKSVSWYQQVLGQGPQFIFQYYEKEERGRGNFPDRFSARQFPNYSSELNVNALLLGDSALYLCASSLRQLATHEQYFGPGTRLTVT.

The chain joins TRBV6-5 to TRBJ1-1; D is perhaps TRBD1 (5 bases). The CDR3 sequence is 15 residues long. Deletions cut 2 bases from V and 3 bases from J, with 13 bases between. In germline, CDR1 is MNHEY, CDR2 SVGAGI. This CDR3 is CASSYGQGKDTEAFF. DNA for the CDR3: TGTGCCAGCAGTTACGGGCAGGGTAAGGACACTGAAGCTTTCTTT.

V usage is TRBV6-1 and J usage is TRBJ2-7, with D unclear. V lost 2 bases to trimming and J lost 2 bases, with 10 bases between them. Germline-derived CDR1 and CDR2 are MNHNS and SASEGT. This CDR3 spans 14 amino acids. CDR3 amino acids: CASSELGRAYEQYF. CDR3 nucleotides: TGTGCCAGCAGTGAATTGGGCAGAGCCTACGAGCAGTACTTC.

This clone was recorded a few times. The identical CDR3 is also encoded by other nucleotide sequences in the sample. The CDR3 reads CASSSGGDYGYTF. CDR3 coding DNA: TGTGCCAGCAGCTCAGGGGGCGACTATGGCTACACCTTC. The V call is TRBV6-5, the J call TRBJ1-2, with 8 positions matching TRBD1. J gave up 3 bases and V 6 bases, and 3 bases lay outside the gene matches. In germline, CDR1 is MNHEY, CDR2 SVGAGI. The CDR3 is made up of 13 amino acids.

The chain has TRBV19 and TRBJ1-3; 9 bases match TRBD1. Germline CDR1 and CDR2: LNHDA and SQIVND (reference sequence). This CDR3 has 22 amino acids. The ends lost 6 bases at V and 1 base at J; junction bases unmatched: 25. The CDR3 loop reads CASSLEERRDRDRGKSGNTIYF. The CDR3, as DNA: TGTGCCAGTAGCCTTGAGGAGCGCCGGGACAGGGATCGTGGGAAGTCTGGAAACACCATATATTTT.

The DNA for the CDR3 is TGTGCCAGCAGCATCGCCCGGGACACCTACAATGAGCAGTTCTTC. Its protein is CASSIARDTYNEQFF. The chain couples TRBV11-3 to TRBJ2-1; D is possibly TRBD1 (6 bases). V was shortened by 5 bases and J by 2 bases, with 13 bases between the two germline ends. The CDR3 is 15 residues long. CDR1 and CDR2 (germline): SGHNT, YENEEA. Looking up the rest from reference TRBV11-3 and TRBJ2-1 gives the full variable domain: EAGVVQSPRYKIIEKKQPVAFWCNPISGHNTLYWYLQNLGQGPELLIRYENEEAVDDSQLPKDRFSAERLKGVDSTLKIQPAELGDSAVYLCASSIARDTYNEQFFGPGTRLTVL.

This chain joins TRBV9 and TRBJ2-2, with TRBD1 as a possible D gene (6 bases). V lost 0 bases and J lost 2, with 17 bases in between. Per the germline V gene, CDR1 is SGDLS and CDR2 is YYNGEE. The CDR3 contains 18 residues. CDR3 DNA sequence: TGTGCCAGCAGCGTAGCTTTGGGGGAACAGGGCAACACCGGGGAGCTGTTTTTT. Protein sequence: CASSVALGEQGNTGELFF.

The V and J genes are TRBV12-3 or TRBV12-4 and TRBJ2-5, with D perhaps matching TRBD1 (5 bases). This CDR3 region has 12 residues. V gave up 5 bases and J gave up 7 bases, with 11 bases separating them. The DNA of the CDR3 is TGTGCCAGCAGTCCCGAAAGGGGGACCCAGTACTTC. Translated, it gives CASSPERGTQYF.